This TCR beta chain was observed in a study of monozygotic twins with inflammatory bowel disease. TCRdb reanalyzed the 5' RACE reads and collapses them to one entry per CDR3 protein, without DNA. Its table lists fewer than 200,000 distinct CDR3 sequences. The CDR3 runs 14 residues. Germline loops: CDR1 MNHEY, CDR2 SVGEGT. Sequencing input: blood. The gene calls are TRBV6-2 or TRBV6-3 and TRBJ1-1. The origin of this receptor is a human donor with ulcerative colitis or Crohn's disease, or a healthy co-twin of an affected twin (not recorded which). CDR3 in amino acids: CASSLQGRRTEAFF.